A single sample is the source of the 28 T cell receptor beta chains below, sequenced in a study of T cell changes during pregnancy in multiple sclerosis. Using immunoSEQ multiplex PCR, the repertoire was profiled, and TCRdb retains in-frame clones only, with some absent. The sample yields 40,000 or so clones, 90% seen once. The source was peripheral blood, collected in the third trimester of pregnancy. These receptors were collected from a female donor in good health, enrolled as a control in a pregnancy study.

The chain employs TRBV6-5 and TRBJ2-7, with TRBD2 matching over 7 bases. The V and J ends lost 4 bases and 6 bases, in that order; junction bases with no gene match: 3. Germline V gives CDR1 MNHEY, CDR2 SVGAGI. The CDR3 is 12 residues long. The DNA for the CDR3 is TGTGCCAGCAGTTCCACTAGCGCCGAGCAGTACTTC. It is translated as CASSSTSAEQYF.

This clone was seen once. The genes are TRBV28 and TRBJ1-1; D gene uncertain. The CDR3 is made up of 14 amino acids. Trimming removed 10 bases from V and 0 bases from J, with 15 bases in between. CDR1 and CDR2 from the germline V gene are MDHEN and SYDVKM. The CDR3 DNA is TGTGCCACCCTTAGCGTCGGTTTGAACACTGAAGCTTTCTTT. Protein: CATLSVGLNTEAFF.

This clone showed up just once. The chain joins TRBV7-9 to TRBJ1-1; 7 bases agree with TRBD1. Germline CDR1 SEHNR, CDR2 FQNEAQ (reference sequence). This CDR3 comprises 15 residues. J was trimmed by 4 bases and V by 5 bases; bases with no gene match: 10. DNA of the CDR3: TGTGCCAGCAGCGCCCAGGGGGGAGTGGGCACTGAAGCTTTCTTT. It yields the protein CASSAQGGVGTEAFF.

The chain combines TRBV7-2 with TRBJ2-3; TRBD2 aligns across 8 bases. With V trimmed by 1 base and J by 2 bases, 5 bases remained unmatched. CDR3 length equals 16 residues. Germline V lookup: CDR1 SGHTA, CDR2 FQGNSA. The CDR3 protein is CASSLGSGVNTDTQYF. The CDR3 nucleotides are TGTGCCAGCAGCTTAGGTAGCGGGGTTAACACAGATACGCAGTATTTT.

The chain recombines TRBV14 with TRBJ2-3, with 8 bases identical to TRBD2. Germline CDR1 reads SGHDN; CDR2 reads FVKESK. This CDR3 is 15 amino acids long. J lost 2 bases, V lost 1 base, and 2 bases had no gene match. The CDR3: CASSQGGGYTDTQYF. The CDR3 nucleotides are TGTGCCAGCAGCCAAGGCGGGGGGTACACAGATACGCAGTATTTT.

The J gene is TRBJ2-3, the V gene TRBV7-8, with D perhaps TRBD2 (6 bases). V gave up 5 bases and J gave up 0 bases, with 18 bases separating them. CDR3 length: 17 residues. The germline V gene encodes CDR1 SGHVS and CDR2 FQNEAQ. CDR3 DNA: TGTGCCAGCAGCATGAAGTCTAGCGCACCTAGCACAGATACGCAGTATTTT. Translation: CASSMKSSAPSTDTQYF. The full variable domain, with the rest looked up from reference TRBV7-8 and TRBJ2-3, is GAGVSQSPRYKVAKRGQDVALRCDPISGHVSLFWYQQALGQGPEFLTYFQNEAQLDKSGLPSDRFFAERPEGSVSTLKIQRTQQEDSAVYLCASSMKSSAPSTDTQYFGPGTRLTVL.

In DNA form, the CDR3 reads TGTGCCAGTAGTCCGTTTGCAACTAATGAAAAACTGTTTTTT. Amino acid sequence: CASSPFATNEKLFF. This chain uses TRBV19 with TRBJ1-4; D unresolved. With 5 bases removed from V and 0 bases from J, the gap between germline ends came to 7 bases. This CDR3 has 14 residues. Germline V CDR1 and CDR2: LNHDA, SQIVND (reference sequence).

This clone has a single count. V and J are TRBV7-2 and TRBJ2-5; the match to TRBD2 covers 8 bases. Germline assignment: CDR1 SGHTA and CDR2 FQGNSA. This CDR3 contains 15 residues. The V gene end was trimmed by 5 bases and the J gene end by 4 bases; junction bases not matched to a gene: 9. The chain's CDR3 is CASSPDGLATETQYF. CDR3 DNA: TGTGCCAGCAGCCCGGATGGACTAGCTACAGAGACCCAGTACTTC.

The rearrangement uses TRBV6-4 and TRBJ2-6, with 7 positions matching TRBD1. Per the germline V gene, CDR1 is MRHNA and CDR2 is SNTAGT. The CDR3 contains 15 residues. The V and J ends lost 6 bases and 2 bases, in that order; junction bases with no gene match: 4. In nucleotides, the CDR3 is TGTGCCAGCAGCGGAACAGGGGCTGGGGCCAACGTCCTGACTTTC. Translated: CASSGTGAGANVLTF.

This clone appeared a few times. The V call is TRBV2, the J call TRBJ2-1; a weak D match, TRBD1 (6 bases). The germline V gene has CDR1 SNHLY and CDR2 FYNNEI. The CDR3 has 15 amino acids. Deletions cut 5 bases from V and 4 bases from J, with 15 bases between. The CDR3 spells CASSSQGTGYNEQFF. The CDR3 bases are TGTGCCAGCAGTTCCCAGGGGACGGGATACAATGAGCAGTTCTTC.

The CDR3 here is CASGLRQGAFGEAFF. DNA for the CDR3: TGTGCTAGTGGCCTCCGACAGGGGGCCTTCGGTGAAGCTTTCTTT. The genes are TRBV12-5 and TRBJ1-1; 10 positions match TRBD1. CDR3 length: 15 residues. Germline V lookup: CDR1 LGHNT, CDR2 FRNRAP. The J segment lost 7 bases and the V segment lost 6 bases, leaving 11 bases of the junction unmatched.

The rearrangement joins TRBV7-9 to TRBJ2-3, with D possibly TRBD1 on 5 matching bases. Trimming pared 3 bases from V and 2 bases from J, leaving 15 bases between. The germline V gene encodes CDR1 SEHNR and CDR2 FQNEAQ (reference sequence). This CDR3 comprises 16 residues. The DNA of the CDR3 is TGTGCCAGCAGCTTGCAGGACACACTGTACACAGATACGCAGTATTTT. The encoded protein is CASSLQDTLYTDTQYF.

The table lists this clone with a count of one. This chain uses TRBV5-1 with TRBJ1-6, with 8 bases fitting TRBD1. CDR3 length equals 14 residues. Looked up from germline, CDR1 is SGHRS and CDR2 is YFSETQ. J gave up 6 bases and V 6 bases, and 5 bases lay outside the gene matches. CDR3 nucleotide sequence: TGCGCCAGCATGGCCGGACAGGGTAATTCACCCCTCCACTTT. Translation gives CASMAGQGNSPLHF.

This rearrangement joins TRBV4-1 to TRBJ2-7; 7 nucleotides match TRBD2. There are 17 residues in the CDR3. Trimming at V came to 2 bases and at J to 2 bases, leaving 12 bases not matched to a gene. Germline values: CDR1 MGHRA, CDR2 YSYEKL. The CDR3 DNA follows: TGCGCCAGCAGCCAAACCATTCCGCTAGCGGAGACCTACGAGCAGTACTTC. This translates into CASSQTIPLAETYEQYF.

This clone has a handful of counts. This sequence joins TRBV4-2 and TRBJ2-3, with TRBD2 identical over 12 bases. The junction had 6 bases not matched to a gene; V was cut back by 4 bases and J by 4 bases. Germline-derived CDR1 and CDR2 are LGHNA and YNFKEQ. The CDR3 spans 16 residues. CDR3 region: CASSPRTSGTADTQYF. For the CDR3, the DNA is TGTGCCAGCAGCCCCCGGACTAGCGGGACGGCAGATACGCAGTATTTT.

The CDR3 region has the DNA TGTGCCAGCAGACGCGGACAGGGTGCCCCCCTCCACTTT. Translation: CASRRGQGAPLHF. The chain has TRBV6-5 and TRBJ1-6, with 8 bases matching TRBD1. This CDR3 contains 13 residues. J lost 13 bases, V lost 6 bases, and 8 bases had no gene match. Germline V gene lookup returns CDR1 MNHEY and CDR2 SVGAGI.

The chain employs TRBV4-1 and TRBJ2-1; 14 bases match TRBD2. Germline CDR1 and CDR2: MGHRA and YSYEKL. The CDR3 sequence is 19 residues long. V trimming: 0 bases; J trimming: 0 bases; junction bases outside the gene matches: 4. CDR3 sequence reads: CASSQDQTSGGGSYNEQFF. As DNA, the CDR3 is TGCGCCAGCAGCCAAGACCAGACTAGCGGGGGGGGCTCCTACAATGAGCAGTTCTTC.

V and J are TRBV5-5 and TRBJ1-1, with a weak D call TRBD1 (6 bases). CDR1 is SGHKS and CDR2 is YYEKEE in the germline V gene (reference sequence). V dropped 0 bases and J dropped 5 bases, with 14 bases sitting between them. This CDR3 has 15 residues. The CDR3 sequence is CASSLEQGRRTEAFF. Here the CDR3 DNA reads TGTGCCAGCAGCTTGGAGCAGGGGCGGCGGACTGAAGCTTTCTTT.

The rearrangement joins TRBV27 to TRBJ2-1; no clear D. V was cut by 4 bases and J by 4 bases, with 5 bases left in between. Germline lookup yields CDR1 MNHEY and CDR2 SMNVEV (reference sequence). The CDR3 extends over 12 amino acids. The CDR3 bases are TGTGCCAGCAGTTCGCAGTACAATGAGCAGTTCTTC. This sequence encodes CASSSQYNEQFF.

The chain employs TRBV2 and TRBJ2-7; 9 bases match TRBD1. Germline loops: CDR1 SNHLY, CDR2 FYNNEI. With V trimmed by 4 bases and J by 2 bases, 12 bases remained unmatched. This CDR3 comprises 17 residues. In DNA, the CDR3 is TGTGCCAGCAGTGCTTCAGGGACAGGGATAAAGGCCTACGAGCAGTACTTC. Translating it yields CASSASGTGIKAYEQYF.

This clone has a single count. The CDR3 DNA sequence: TGTGCCAGCAGCTTCGAGACTCTGAGAACCGGGGAGCTGTTTTTT. Its translation is CASSFETLRTGELFF. The rearrangement links TRBV5-5 to TRBJ2-2; D is undetermined. V was shortened by 2 bases and J by 5 bases, with 13 bases between the two germline ends. CDR3 length: 15 amino acids. From germline, CDR1 is SGHKS and CDR2 YYEKEE (reference sequence).

This chain uses TRBV5-1 with TRBJ2-6; the D gene is possibly TRBD1 (7 bases). The V gene's germline CDR1 is SGHRS and CDR2 YFSETQ. V dropped 6 bases and J dropped 2 bases, with 24 bases sitting between them. This CDR3 spans 19 amino acids. The CDR3 DNA sequence: TGCGCCAGCACCCCCTCGGGGGAGACAGGGATGACTGGGGCCAACGTCCTGACTTTC. Residues: CASTPSGETGMTGANVLTF.

V is TRBV5-1 and J is TRBJ2-1, with TRBD1 identical over 11 bases. CDR1 is SGHRS, CDR2 YFSETQ, per germline. The CDR3 runs 16 residues. The ends lost 3 bases at V and 3 bases at J; junction bases unmatched: 5. The CDR3 spells CASSSGQGALYNEQFF. DNA of the CDR3: TGCGCCAGCAGCTCAGGACAGGGGGCCCTCTACAATGAGCAGTTCTTC.

V usage is TRBV14 and J usage is TRBJ2-1; weak D call: TRBD1 (5 bases). From germline, CDR1 is SGHDN and CDR2 FVKESK. V was pared by 4 bases and J by 4 bases, with 11 bases between. The CDR3 consists of 14 residues. The CDR3 DNA follows: TGTGCCAGCAGCCGGGGCCTGATATACAATGAGCAGTTCTTC. This encodes CASSRGLIYNEQFF.

The chain combines TRBV15 with TRBJ2-4, with 12 bases identical to TRBD2. V trimming: 1 base; J trimming: 4 bases; junction bases outside the gene matches: 5. The CDR3 covers 17 residues. In germline, CDR1 is LNHNV, CDR2 YYDKDF (reference sequence). CDR3 DNA sequence: TGTGCCACCAGCAGAGTTTCCGGACTAGCGGGAAAAAACATTCAGTACTTC. Translated: CATSRVSGLAGKNIQYF.

The chain combines TRBV19 with TRBJ1-4; perhaps TRBD1 as D (6 bases). The germline CDR1 and CDR2 sequences are LNHDA and SQIVND (reference sequence). The length of the CDR3 is 15 residues. V lost 5 bases and J 3 bases, leaving 13 bases between the germline ends. For the CDR3, the DNA is TGTGCCAGTAGTGTCGGACAGCTCTCTAATGAAAAACTGTTTTTT. Translated, it gives CASSVGQLSNEKLFF.

Here the CDR3 DNA reads TGTGCCAGCTCACCACCGGGACAGGGTGACACCGGGGAGCTGTTTTTT. Its translation is CASSPPGQGDTGELFF. V usage is TRBV18 and J usage is TRBJ2-2, with 9 nucleotides matching TRBD1. The V and J ends lost 0 bases and 3 bases, in that order; junction bases with no gene match: 2. CDR1 and CDR2 (germline): KGHSH, LQKENI. The CDR3 loop spans 16 amino acids.

By share of the sample, this clone is medium-sized. The V and J genes are TRBV4-2 and TRBJ2-3; no clear D gene. The V end was cut by 0 bases, the J end by 0 bases, with 7 bases between. CDR3 size: 15 residues. Germline lookup yields CDR1 LGHNA and CDR2 YNFKEQ. CDR3 residues: CASSQEYGSTDTQYF. CDR3 nucleotides: TGTGCCAGCAGCCAAGAGTACGGGAGCACAGATACGCAGTATTTT.